This T cell receptor (beta chain) was sequenced for a study of breast tumors, draining lymph nodes, adjacent tissues. General observations from the study: Data only fit, rather than demonstrated, lymph node origin of most tumor T cells. Compared with lymph nodes, tumors were less diverse; compared with nontumor tissue, more.

TCRdb recomputed calls from the multiplex PCR reads with MiXCR, one row per CDR3 protein. Seen here are tens of thousands of distinct CDR3 sequences, roughly 29% observed once, and the top ten hold 8.1%. This clonotype was observed many times. The antigen remains undetermined. The CDR3 runs 16 residues. J was trimmed by 3 bases and V by 0 bases; bases with no gene match: 7. Germline CDR1 reads SGDLS; CDR2 reads YYNGEE. The lymph nodes were axillary draining lymph nodes from breast cancer patients. The sample taken for sequencing was axillary lymph node tissue. This clonotype was obtained from a female donor with breast cancer. Some clones in this sample may be carry-over from other donors' samples. The chain combines TRBV9 with TRBJ2-5; TRBD2 matches at 8 bases. Here the CDR3 reads CASSVVAAGGKETQYF. The DNA of the CDR3 is TGTGCCAGCAGCGTAGTGGCCGCGGGAGGTAAAGAGACCCAGTACTTC.